A selection of T cell receptor beta chains follows, all from one sample in a study of blood T cell repertoires in COVID-19. TCRdb keeps only in-frame clones here, not all; method: immunoSEQ multiplex PCR. The sample holds more than 80,000 clones; about 88% are singletons and the top ten take under 2%. The sequencing input was peripheral blood. The receptors shown here come from an elderly man with acute or convalescent COVID-19. Both conserved end residues are part of each CDR3. The D gene is left open where the match is weak.

v_call	d_call	cdr3_length	j_call	cdr3_aa
TRBV19	NA	15	TRBJ2-3	CASNIAAGVTDTQYF
TRBV6-2/TRBV6-3	NA	15	TRBJ1-2	CASSYSPPGKNGYTF
TRBV19	NA	14	TRBJ1-5	CASRKQGNNQPQHF
TRBV5-1	NA	15	TRBJ2-2	CASSTGGLDTGELFF
TRBV5-1	TRBD1	15	TRBJ2-1	CASSSTGGLNNEQFF
TRBV7-7	NA	13	TRBJ2-7	CASSLVEGYEQYF
TRBV19	TRBD1	14	TRBJ1-5	CASIGQEVNQPQHF
TRBV7-2	TRBD2	16	TRBJ2-3	CASSLWGGTSTDTQYF
TRBV24-1	TRBD1	15	TRBJ2-5	CATSEQTGGVETQYF
TRBV6-5	TRBD2	14	TRBJ2-1	CASSRSGRRDEQFF
TRBV4-2	TRBD2	16	TRBJ2-3	CAREREGSKCADTQYF
TRBV28	TRBD2	14	TRBJ2-2	CASRPGLAPGELFF
TRBV6-5	NA	12	TRBJ2-3	CAGRSERGPGYF
TRBV7-3	TRBD2	16	TRBJ2-5	CASSLTSGRGQETQYF
TRBV19	TRBD1	14	TRBJ1-5	CASSIRTGIDPQHF
TRBV3-1/TRBV3-2	NA	17	TRBJ2-5	CASSQAILAGRGETQYF
TRBV28	NA	12	TRBJ1-4	CASEGTNEKLFF
TRBV3-1/TRBV3-2	NA	13	TRBJ2-1	CASSQAAWVEQFF
TRBV19	TRBD2	14	TRBJ2-1	CASSDRTSGHEQFF
TRBV19	NA	15	TRBJ1-3	CASSMGLSSGNTIYF
TRBV2	NA	15	TRBJ1-2	CASTLVKTGIYGYTF
TRBV7-2	NA	15	TRBJ1-1	CASSLSQGQNTEAFF
TRBV4-2	NA	14	TRBJ2-5	CASSRSGASETQYF
TRBV29-1	TRBD1	14	TRBJ2-7	CSVVWGQPSYEQYF
TRBV4-2	NA	12	TRBJ2-4	CASSQNSGIQYF
TRBV25-1	TRBD1	14	TRBJ2-7	CASSEGRTGGEQYF
TRBV9	NA	16	TRBJ2-2	CASSASDRTNTGELFF
TRBV24-1	NA	13	TRBJ2-3	CATSDRVWDTQYF
TRBV7-7	TRBD2	15	TRBJ2-2	CASSLDAGGSGELFF
TRBV15	NA	16	TRBJ1-1	CATSRDLAGAYTEAFF
TRBV19	NA	13	TRBJ2-7	CASSAGRSYEQYF
TRBV11-2	TRBD2	15	TRBJ2-3	CASSLSGRDTDTQYF
TRBV5-5	TRBD1	16	TRBJ2-3	CASSLVRDRGTDTQYF
TRBV6-5	TRBD2	15	TRBJ2-1	CASSKLAGDLAGQFF
TRBV18	TRBD2	16	TRBJ2-3	CASSRRTSGTTDTQYF
TRBV30	NA	13	TRBJ1-4	CAFIGQYNEKLFF
TRBV29-1	TRBD1	13	TRBJ2-1	CSVPGQGRDEQFF
TRBV7-6	TRBD1	17	TRBJ1-5	CASSLGQPGQQNQPQHF
TRBV14	NA	14	TRBJ1-6	CASSQEWEGSPLHF
TRBV9	TRBD1	13	TRBJ1-1	CASSGGLGGTAFF